The table lists the clone carrying this TCR beta chain with many counts. The antigen is undetermined. A template switching step contributed a universal primer site, while unique molecular identifiers were present in the cDNA. TCRdb itself ran the 5' RACE reads through MiXCR, one entry per CDR3 protein. The sample records around 250,000 distinct CDR3 sequences, roughly 8% being singletons. The record originates from a study of identical twins. Study-level results: Monozygotic twins shared more out-of-frame TCR alpha than recombination models predicted. While abundant cord blood beta clonotypes carried fewer insertions, memory repertoires showed no such pattern. Without tracking the same donors, conclusions rested on cross-sectional statistical analysis.

Trimming shortened V by 7 bases and J by 1 base, and 12 bases separated the two germline ends. From germline, CDR1 is SQVTM and CDR2 ANQGSEA. There are 13 residues in the CDR3. The sample was also linked to a second study, of yellow fever vaccine responses in identical twins.

The sample consisted of CD8+ T cells sorted from blood. The TCR sequence derives from a woman between 18 and 29 years old in good health. V gene TRBV29-1 combines with J gene TRBJ2-3, with D perhaps TRBD1 (7 bases). In DNA, the CDR3 is TGCAGCGGTGACAGGGAGGGCACAGATACGCAGTATTTT. Residues: CSGDREGTDTQYF.